This T cell receptor beta chain was identified during a study of PD-1 blockade in classical Hodgkin lymphoma. Whole-study results and caveats: CD4+ TCR diversity climbed significantly by C4D1, unlike CD8+ TCR diversity.

The data were produced by immunoSEQ multiplex PCR, yet TCRdb's version contains in-frame clones alone and is incomplete. The data contain approximately 29,000 clones, around four fifths of them singletons. Time point: cycle 4 day 1 (C4D1), after 5 to 7 weeks of nivolumab. All the patients suffered relapse after autologous stem cell transplantation, and brentuximab vedotin exposure differed. Details on this clone: Antigen: not known.

The germline gives CDR1 ENHRY, CDR2 SYGVKD. Trimming took off 6 bases at V and 0 bases at J, with 6 bases between the two ends. The CDR3 has 13 residues. The source was peripheral blood mononuclear cells (PBMCs), collected before the fourth cycle of nivolumab. The receptor's source is a human donor with classical Hodgkin lymphoma. The rearrangement links TRBV10-3 to TRBJ1-3, with D unresolved. CDR3 region: CAIRDPSGNTIYF. The CDR3 bases are TGTGCCATCAGGGACCCCTCTGGAAACACCATATATTTT.